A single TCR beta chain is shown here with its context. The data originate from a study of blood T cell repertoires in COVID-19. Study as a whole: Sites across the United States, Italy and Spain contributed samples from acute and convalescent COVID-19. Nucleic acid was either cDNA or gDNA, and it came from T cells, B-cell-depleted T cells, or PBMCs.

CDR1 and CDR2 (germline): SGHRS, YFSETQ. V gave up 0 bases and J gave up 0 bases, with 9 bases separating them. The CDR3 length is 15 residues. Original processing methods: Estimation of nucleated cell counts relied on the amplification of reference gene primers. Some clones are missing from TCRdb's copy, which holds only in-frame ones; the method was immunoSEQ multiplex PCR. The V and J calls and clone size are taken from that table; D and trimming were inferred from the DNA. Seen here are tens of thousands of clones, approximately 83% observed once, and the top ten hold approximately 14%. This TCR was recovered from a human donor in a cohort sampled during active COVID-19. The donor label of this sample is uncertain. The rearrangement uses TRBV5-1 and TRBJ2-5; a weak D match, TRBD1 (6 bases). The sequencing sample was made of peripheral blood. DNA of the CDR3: TGCGCCAGCAGCTTGGGCACAGGGAACCAAGAGACCCAGTACTTC. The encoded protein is CASSLGTGNQETQYF.